This T cell receptor (beta chain) came from a study of blood T cell repertoires in COVID-19. It was during active infection that Seattle patients were enrolled and then longitudinally followed. TCRdb's table, derived via immunoSEQ multiplex PCR, lists solely in-frame clones and lacks some. The sample has 200,000 or so clones; approximately 80% are singletons. What was sequenced was peripheral blood. This TCR derives from an elderly woman with COVID-19, enrolled during active disease.

CDR3 in amino acids: CSVGQGRYNEQFF. In DNA, the CDR3 is TGCAGCGTTGGACAGGGACGTTACAATGAGCAGTTCTTC. The chain links TRBV29-1 to TRBJ2-1; 7 nucleotides match TRBD1. The V gene's germline CDR1 is SQVTM and CDR2 ANQGSEA. V shed 4 bases and J 4 bases; nucleotides not matched to a gene: 4. The CDR3 is made up of 13 amino acids.